This note documents a single T cell receptor beta chain sequence. Assignments of participants to cohorts depended upon their own reported clinical history. This sample stems from a study of blood T cell repertoires in COVID-19. As processed by the authors: How many nucleated cells were present was estimated from reference gene primer amplification. Assay: immunoSEQ multiplex PCR; the TCRdb copy retains only in-frame clones and omits some. V and J calls plus clone size are reproduced from that table; the DNA served to infer D and trimming. Seen here are roughly 250,000 clones, around 93% observed once, and the top ten hold approximately 1.2%. Source material: PBMCs or T cells enriched from blood (not recorded which). This receptor was obtained from a human donor in a cohort exposed to, infected with or recovered from COVID-19 (not recorded which). The donor label of this sample is uncertain.

CDR3 nucleotide sequence: TGTGCCAGTTCTCCCAGGGGTATGACTGAAGCTTTCTTT. Translation: CASSPRGMTEAFF. The rearrangement links TRBV19 to TRBJ1-1, with D possibly matching TRBD1 (6 bases). The V gene lost 8 bases and the J gene lost 5 bases, with 15 bases spanning the gap. The CDR3 has 13 amino acids. The germline V gene has CDR1 LNHDA and CDR2 SQIVND (reference sequence).